Listed here are 25 T cell receptor beta chains from one sample, sequenced in a study of T-cell memory formation after mild COVID-19. TCRdb analysed the 5' RACE reads with MiXCR anew, one entry per CDR3 protein. Of 450,000 or so distinct CDR3 sequences in the sample, roughly 20% were seen once. Sequenced input: PBMCs or a T cell subset sorted from them (not recorded which). These receptor sequences come from an adult woman who had mild COVID-19 (a few samples of this study predate the infection). Cell type and time point are not known.

The CDR3 bases are TGCGCCAGCAGTCAATCCTCGGGGGGGCGGGACGAGCAGTACTTC. This translates into CASSQSSGGRDEQYF. V usage is TRBV23-1 and J usage is TRBJ2-7; 8 bases agree with TRBD2. TRBV23-1 qualifies as an ORF whose function is uncertain. Trimming at V came to 0 bases and at J to 5 bases, leaving 6 bases not matched to a gene. The CDR3 consists of 15 residues.

This clonotype was counted between two and nine times. The chain recombines TRBV12-3 or TRBV12-4 with TRBJ1-2, with 12 bases that match TRBD1. Losses at the gene ends were 6 bases for V and 4 bases for J; bases not matched to a gene: 6. The CDR3 runs 15 residues. The CDR3 DNA follows: TGTGCCAGCAGCTCGGGACAGGGGGCGGTCTATGGCTACACCTTC. It specifies CASSSGQGAVYGYTF.

Worth noting for this clonotype: At one end the junction does not follow the germline gene, possibly because of a read error. The chain combines TRBV7-7 with TRBJ2-5, with 7 bases aligning to TRBD1. Germline loops: CDR1 SSHAT, CDR2 FNYEAQ (reference sequence). The CDR3 is 13 residues long. CDR3 coding DNA: TGTGCTAGCAGCCGACAGGGCAGAGAGACCCAGTACTTC. It yields the protein CASSRQGRETQYF.

The J gene is TRBJ2-1, the V gene TRBV24-1, with D possibly being TRBD1 (6 bases). Trimming pared 4 bases from V and 4 bases from J, leaving 13 bases between. The V gene's germline CDR1 is KGHDR and CDR2 SFDVKD. The CDR3 has 15 residues. CDR3 sequence: CATSEPRGNYNEQFF. In nucleotides, the CDR3 is TGTGCCACCAGTGAACCCAGGGGAAATTACAATGAGCAGTTCTTC.

This clonotype was detected a few times. The genes are TRBV3-1 and TRBJ1-3; D is unclear. The CDR3 length is 14 residues. Germline CDR1 and CDR2: LGHDT and YNNKEL (reference sequence). Trimming cost V 0 bases and J 2 bases, with 5 bases left between them. The CDR3 DNA reads TGTGCCAGCAGCCAAGACTTACCTGGAAACACCATATATTTT. Protein sequence: CASSQDLPGNTIYF. The variable domain in full, with the rest retrieved from reference TRBV3-1 and TRBJ1-3, is DTAVSQTPKYLVTQMGNDKSIKCEQNLGHDTMYWYKQDSKKFLKIMFSYNNKELIINETVPNRFSPKSPDKAHLNLHINSLELGDSAVYFCASSQDLPGNTIYFGEGSWLTVV.

This clonotype turned up a few times. The chain combines TRBV20-1 with TRBJ2-1, with D possibly being TRBD2 (5 bases). V lost 3 bases to trimming and J lost 4 bases, with 13 bases between them. There are 14 residues in the CDR3. Germline values: CDR1 DFQATT, CDR2 SNEGSKA (reference sequence). The CDR3 nucleotides are TGCAGTGCTAGGCCCCCGGGAATTTACAATGAGCAGTTCTTC. It translates to CSARPPGIYNEQFF.

The rearrangement joins TRBV4-1 to TRBJ2-5, with D possibly being TRBD1 or TRBD2 (5 bases each). Trimming took 0 bases from V and 2 from J, leaving 13 bases between them. The CDR3 extends over 16 amino acids. Germline CDR1 and CDR2: MGHRA and YSYEKL. The CDR3 DNA follows: TGCGCCAGCAGCCAAGACGGGCCGGGGCCTCAAGAGACCCAGTACTTC. This encodes CASSQDGPGPQETQYF.

The CDR3 sequence is CASSLHFTGYEQYF. DNA of the CDR3: TGTGCCAGCAGCCTTCATTTTACAGGGTACGAGCAGTACTTC. V gene TRBV11-2 combines with J gene TRBJ2-7, with a possible D match to TRBD1 (6 bases). Trimming took 5 bases from V and 4 from J, leaving 15 bases between them. This CDR3 region has 14 residues. Germline assignment: CDR1 SGHAT and CDR2 FQNNGV. Looking up the rest from reference TRBV11-2 and TRBJ2-7 gives the full variable domain: EAGVAQSPRYKIIEKRQSVAFWCNPISGHATLYWYQQILGQGPKLLIQFQNNGVVDDSQLPKDRFSAERLKGVDSTLKIQPAKLEDSAVYLCASSLHFTGYEQYFGPGTRLTVT.

This clonotype occurred a few times. V usage is TRBV6-5 and J usage is TRBJ2-1; 9 bases agree with TRBD1. CDR3 length equals 15 residues. J lost 9 bases, V lost 5 bases, and 11 bases had no gene match. Germline lookup yields CDR1 MNHEY and CDR2 SVGAGI. The CDR3: CASSADRGVGSEQFF. CDR3 sequence (DNA): TGTGCCAGCAGTGCTGACAGGGGGGTAGGAAGTGAGCAGTTCTTC.

This clonotype was seen only a few times. The V gene is TRBV30, the J gene TRBJ2-5; D is unresolved. This CDR3 is 11 amino acids long. Between the trimmed V and J ends, which lost 5 bases and 1 base, there was a span of 5 bases. Germline V gene sequence: CDR1 GTSNPN, CDR2 SVGIG (reference sequence). CDR3 nucleotides: TGTGCCTGGGTGGGCCAAGAGACCCAGTACTTC. This encodes CAWVGQETQYF.

This chain uses TRBV9 with TRBJ1-1; D is unresolved. The CDR3 has 15 residues. V gave up 0 bases and J gave up 2 bases, with 11 bases separating them. The germline CDR1 and CDR2 sequences are SGDLS and YYNGEE. This CDR3 reads CASSVDGQTNTEAFF. As DNA, the CDR3 is TGTGCCAGCAGCGTAGATGGTCAGACTAACACTGAAGCTTTCTTT.

A few counts support this clonotype. The chain combines TRBV7-3 with TRBJ2-5; 8 bases agree with TRBD2. Germline V gives CDR1 SGHTA, CDR2 FQGTGA. This CDR3 region has 15 residues. Trimming took 4 bases from V and 5 from J; bases not matched to a gene: 9. The CDR3 spells CASSSGLGSGETQYF. The DNA of the CDR3 is TGTGCCAGCAGCTCGGGACTAGGGAGCGGGGAGACCCAGTACTTC.

V and J are TRBV7-2 and TRBJ2-7; 9 nucleotides agree with TRBD2. V lost 1 base to trimming and J lost 1 base; unmatched junction nucleotides: 8. Germline V gene data show CDR1 as SGHTA and CDR2 as FQGNSA. The CDR3 consists of 17 residues. The CDR3: CASSLGPASGKSYEQYF. The CDR3 coding sequence is TGTGCCAGCAGCTTAGGGCCGGCTAGCGGGAAGTCCTACGAGCAGTACTTC.

The chain has TRBV12-3 or TRBV12-4 and TRBJ1-2, with 8 nucleotides matching TRBD1. The CDR3 has 16 amino acids. V dropped 6 bases and J dropped 5; count of bases not matched to a gene: 14. CDR3 protein: CASSPRGETGEYGYTF. For the CDR3, the DNA is TGTGCCAGCAGCCCCCGTGGCGAGACAGGGGAATATGGCTACACCTTC.

The chain combines TRBV3-1 with TRBJ1-1, with 9 bases aligning to TRBD1. CDR3 length equals 15 residues. Looked up from germline, CDR1 is LGHDT and CDR2 is YNNKEL (reference sequence). Germline trimming cut 1 base from V and 4 bases from J; bases unmatched to any gene: 4. CDR3: CASSQGGTGSTEAFF. The CDR3 DNA reads TGTGCCAGCAGCCAAGGTGGGACAGGGTCCACTGAAGCTTTCTTT. The entire variable domain, with the rest obtained from reference TRBV3-1 and TRBJ1-1, is as follows: DTAVSQTPKYLVTQMGNDKSIKCEQNLGHDTMYWYKQDSKKFLKIMFSYNNKELIINETVPNRFSPKSPDKAHLNLHINSLELGDSAVYFCASSQGGTGSTEAFFGQGTRLTVV.

This clonotype was seen more than once but under ten times. The chain's CDR3 is CSRKGVPIDTQYF. The CDR3 bases are TGCAGCCGTAAGGGGGTACCCATAGATACGCAGTATTTT. This sequence joins TRBV20-1 and TRBJ2-3, with D possibly being TRBD1 (6 bases). The germline V gene encodes CDR1 DFQATT and CDR2 SNEGSKA (reference sequence). The CDR3 length is 13 residues.

There are a few counts of this clonotype. The CDR3 sequence is CASSTLNRANIGGYTF. The CDR3 nucleotides are TGTGCCAGCAGCACCCTGAACAGGGCCAACATAGGTGGCTACACCTTC. The rearrangement uses TRBV7-9 and TRBJ1-2; possibly TRBD1 for D (6 bases). CDR1 and CDR2 (germline): SEHNR, FQNEAQ (reference sequence). The CDR3 runs 16 residues. Trimming took 5 bases from V and 7 from J, leaving 23 bases between them. The variable domain in full, completed from reference TRBV7-9 and TRBJ1-2, reads DTGVSQNPRHKITKRGQNVTFRCDPISEHNRLYWYRQTLGQGPEFLTYFQNEAQLEKSRLLSDRFSAERPKGSFSTLEIQRTEQGDSAMYLCASSTLNRANIGGYTFGSGTRLTVV.

There are a few counts of this clonotype. A much larger clone lies a single base off, so this may be a read error. The rearrangement joins TRBV15 to TRBJ1-4; 9 bases line up with TRBD1. The CDR3 is 14 amino acids. Germline V CDR1 and CDR2: LNHNV, YYDKDF (reference sequence). The CDR3 spells CATSRDRGAEKMFF. CDR3 DNA: TGTGCCACCAGCAGGGACAGGGGAGCTGAAAAAATGTTTTTT.

This clonotype was observed a few times. This chain uses TRBV27 with TRBJ1-2; D may be TRBD1 (5 bases). Looked up from germline, CDR1 is MNHEY and CDR2 is SMNVEV (reference sequence). The length of the CDR3 is 13 residues. Trimming removed 5 bases from V and 6 bases from J, with 13 bases in between. The CDR3 is CASSATGTNGYTF. CDR3 bases: TGTGCCAGCAGTGCGACCGGGACGAATGGCTACACCTTC.

CDR3 sequence (DNA): TGTGCCTGCGGCGGACACTCCATGAACACTGAAGCTTTCTTT. This codes for CACGGHSMNTEAFF. The chain couples TRBV30 to TRBJ1-1, with a weak D call TRBD1 (5 bases). CDR3 length equals 14 residues. V gave up 6 bases and J gave up 0 bases, with 14 bases separating them. Germline CDR1 and CDR2: GTSNPN and SVGIG (reference sequence).

This clonotype appeared a few times. The rearrangement joins TRBV20-1 to TRBJ2-3; 10 bases agree with TRBD2. CDR1 and CDR2 (germline): DFQATT, SNEGSKA (reference sequence). With V trimmed by 6 bases and J by 6 bases, 21 bases remained unmatched. This CDR3 has 18 amino acids. CDR3 in DNA: TGCAGTGCCCGAACGACTAGCGGGTCTCTCCCTAGCTTGGATACGCAGTATTTT. Residues: CSARTTSGSLPSLDTQYF.

The J gene is TRBJ1-1, the V gene TRBV18; D not certain. Germline V gene sequence: CDR1 KGHSH, CDR2 LQKENI. The CDR3 length is 13 residues. The ends were cut back, 6 bases at V and 1 base at J, with 9 bases in the middle. CDR3 sequence: CASSGRSNTEAFF. As DNA, the CDR3 is TGTGCCAGCTCCGGACGTTCGAACACTGAAGCTTTCTTT.

This clonotype was observed a few times. This chain connects TRBV5-5 to TRBJ1-1, with D maybe TRBD1 (5 bases). The V gene's germline CDR1 is SGHKS and CDR2 YYEKEE (reference sequence). The V end lost 4 bases, the J end lost 0 bases, and 13 bases lay between the germline ends. The CDR3 extends over 15 amino acids. DNA of the CDR3: TGTGCCAGCAGCCTCCTCGGGGCGGTGAACACTGAAGCTTTCTTT. Its translation is CASSLLGAVNTEAFF.

The V call is TRBV7-3, the J call TRBJ1-1; D call uncertain. V was pared by 2 bases and J by 0 bases, with 7 bases between. The germline gives CDR1 SGHTA, CDR2 FQGTGA. The CDR3 spans 14 residues. CDR3 protein: CASSLYQLNTEAFF. In DNA, the CDR3 is TGTGCCAGCAGCTTATATCAGTTGAACACTGAAGCTTTCTTT.

Only a few counts were recorded for this clonotype. The rearrangement uses TRBV20-1 and TRBJ1-1; 9 nucleotides agree with TRBD1. V lost 5 bases and J lost 2; bases outside the gene matches: 18. CDR3 length: 18 residues. The germline V gene encodes CDR1 DFQATT and CDR2 SNEGSKA (reference sequence). CDR3 protein: CSAWGQGRNFGRNTEAFF. CDR3 nucleotides: TGCAGTGCTTGGGGACAGGGCCGCAATTTTGGGCGAAACACTGAAGCTTTCTTT.